This record looks at one TCR beta chain sequence and its context. These data belong to a study of low-dose radiotherapy and immunotherapy resistance in tumors. Time point indicated: after trial treatment. Treatment meaning: LDRT plus nivolumab, ipilimumab, low-dose cyclophosphamide and aspirin (RACIN trial). Administered to the donors were nivolumab, ipilimumab, aspirin, low-dose cyclophosphamide and low-dose radiotherapy. The CDR3 has 17 amino acids. Losses at the gene ends were 1 base for V and 1 base for J; bases not matched to a gene: 8. Per germline, CDR1 SGHTA and CDR2 FQGNSA. The TCRs were subjected to amplification over around 18 PCR cycles employing a constant-region primer in conjunction with a V-primer adapter. TCRdb passed the reads through MiXCR, listing each CDR3 protein once. The table has 40,000 to 65,000 distinct CDR3 sequences, approximately 33% seen once.

The gene calls are TRBV7-2 and TRBJ2-7, with 9 bases identical to TRBD2. The material sequenced was PBMCs, taken after low-dose radiotherapy plus immunotherapy. The source is a male donor with rectosigmoid adenocarcinoma. The DNA for the CDR3 is TGTGCCAGCAGCTTAGGGCTAGCGGGAAGGGTTTCCTACGAGCAGTACTTC. Translation gives CASSLGLAGRVSYEQYF.